This T cell receptor (beta chain) came from a study of T cells in Graves' hyperthyroidism and ophthalmopathy. On the study more broadly: It was at initial diagnosis, before any treatment, that peripheral blood was collected.

The investigators amplified TCR beta CDR3 regions from RNA transcripts. HTBI primers were employed in a first-round RT-PCR of the TCR CDR3. Each CDR3 protein gets one entry after TCRdb re-called the multiplex PCR reads with MiXCR. The sample carries about 600,000 distinct CDR3 sequences, about 16% recorded once. Findings and limits, study-wide: Researchers report that a 13 V-J model separated ophthalmopathy from stable hyperthyroidism. Ophthalmopathy onset followed model prediction by a median approximately 7 months. Blood shared most expanded thyroid clonotypes above 0.001.

Only a few counts were recorded for this clonotype. What it recognizes is unknown. The clonotype was recovered from a woman aged 40 to 50 with Graves' ophthalmopathy. The specimen sequenced was blood.

The CDR3, as DNA: TGTGCCAGCAGCTGGAGTGGGGAGAAGGAGACCCAGTACTTC. Its translation: CASSWSGEKETQYF. This chain joins TRBV7-9 and TRBJ2-5; the D gene is possibly TRBD2 (5 bases). This CDR3 comprises 14 residues. CDR1 is SEHNR, CDR2 FQNEAQ, per germline (reference sequence). Trimming removed 4 bases at V and 5 bases at J, with 14 bases between. Filled out from reference TRBV7-9 and TRBJ2-5, the complete variable domain reads DTGVSQNPRHKITKRGQNVTFRCDPISEHNRLYWYRQTLGQGPEFLTYFQNEAQLEKSRLLSDRFSAERPKGSFSTLEIQRTEQGDSAMYLCASSWSGEKETQYFGPGTRLLVL.